This record concerns one TCR beta chain sequence. This clonotype came up a few times. Its antigen target is currently unknown. Per-base qualities were not stored, and no clone one base away is much larger. This sample stems from a study of T cells after yellow fever vaccination (dated 2019 in TCRdb). Describing the broader study: The SMART-Seq v4 Ultra Low Input RNA kit was used to prepare libraries from fractions with low cell numbers. To follow T-cell clones before and after both primary and booster YFV17D yellow fever vaccination, bulk TCR alpha and beta repertoires underwent longitudinal sequencing. Two healthy male donors, one aged 18 to 29 and one aged 30 to 40 years, made up the cohort. Blood was collected at multiple timepoints before and after primary and secondary immunization, and bulk PBMC replicates and cell subsets were isolated.

Study-wide findings and limitations: Because the study included only a couple of donors, the extent to which the findings can be generalized is limited. Computational filtering was needed because FACS-sorted repertoires could contain abundant contaminating clonotypes from the bulk population. A small fraction of clonotypes appeared in both the CD4 and CD8 compartments, likely as a result of convergent recombination. Compared with the primary T-cell response, the secondary T-cell response was faster but weaker, reaching its peak on day 5 rather than on day 15. After the booster, most of the clones that had expanded following primary vaccination were detected again (96% of CD4 and 80% to 90% of CD8), which suggests that memory was broadly maintained.

In the paper's terms, the treatment or condition label means: live attenuated yellow fever vaccine strain. At every blood-draw timepoint, two biological replicates of bulk PBMCs were collected. PBMCs were isolated from peripheral blood using a standard Ficoll-Paque protocol. TriZol was used to extract RNA from bulk PBMCs, from CD4 and CD8 fractions, and from dextramer-positive and dextramer-negative fractions. TCR cDNA was synthesized by 5'RACE template switching, which introduced a universal primer site and unique molecular identifiers. Priming for cDNA synthesis came from both the TCR alpha and TCR beta constant segments. Libraries were amplified in two PCR steps, with sample barcodes and sequencing adapters added in the second step. Sequencing of libraries was performed on Illumina HiSeq 2500 (2x100 bp) or NovaSeq (2x150 bp). As for the authors' bioinformatics: MIGEC was used to demultiplex reads and collapse the reads into UMI consensus sequences, and MiXCR was used for V(D)J alignment. Vaccine-responding clonotypes were defined with edgeR using replicate PBMC samples, requiring FDR below 0.01 and a log2 fold change above 5 up to day 15. CD4 or CD8 identity was assigned to each bulk clonotype according to whether the clonotype was present at higher abundance in the sequenced CD4 repertoire or the sequenced CD8 repertoire. Through fastp at Q25 and MiXCR, TCRdb rebuilt clones from the public reads, retaining in-frame beta chains. Rows are combined by CDR3 protein, so each entry shows the most common genes and DNA. V and J calls and clone size were set by TCRdb, not the authors. The sample table shows some 300,000 distinct CDR3 sequences, and about 7.8% are seen once. The ten largest clones capture 15% to 20% of the sample.

This TCR was sampled from a young man who received the YFV17D yellow fever vaccine. The source material was PBMCs, sampled 35 to 50 days after the first yellow fever vaccination.

The CDR3 corresponds to CASSAEGGAGQPQHF. In nucleotides, the sequence is TGTGCCAGCAGCGCCGAGGGAGGGGCGGGTCAGCCCCAGCATTTT. Rearrangement joined TRBV9 to TRBJ1-5, with TRBD1 tentatively as D gene (5 bases match). Trimming takes 3 bases from V and 6 bases from J, and the germline ends sit 16 bases apart. Via the germline V gene, CDR1 is SGDLS and CDR2 YYNGEE. The CDR3 has 15 amino acids, counting the end cysteine and phenylalanine. CDR3 DNA only is kept here, 45 bases in frame from base 1.